The TCR beta chain described here comes from a study of blood T cell repertoires in COVID-19 (dated by TCRdb to 2018 to 2020). For the study in its entirety: Collaborator samples came from the United States, Italy and Spain and covered acute and convalescent phases of COVID-19. Where HLA class I and class II types were available, the types were taken from metadata supplied by the sample provider, not from assay-based typing. The repertoires were made available in a free public database intended to serve as a resource for research on the immune response to SARS-CoV-2. The samples were drawn from two sources: the first 160 participants of the ongoing ImmuneRACE study, and 950 to 1,500 subjects contributed by 6 global collaborators. The sample metadata nearly always contained a de-identified subject ID, COVID-19 status, age in years and sex. Deeply sampled blood TCRbeta repertoires from subjects exposed to, actively infected with, or recovered from COVID-19 were included in the dataset. The prospective study material was composed of cDNA or gDNA derived from T cells, B-cell-depleted T cells, or PBMCs. General conclusions and limits of the study: How much clinical and demographic metadata was included differed by source and by participant, and the metadata was provided uncurated.

TCRbeta CDR3 regions were amplified from genomic DNA using the immunoSEQ Assay, a bias-controlled multiplex PCR. The paper's data handling went like this. The number of nucleated cells in each sample was estimated by amplification of reference gene primers within the assay. To quantify the absolute abundance of each unique TCRbeta CDR3 rearrangement, sequence reads were collapsed and filtered. For each sample, productive Simpson clonality was calculated as the square root of Simpson's diversity index across productive rearrangements. TCRdb retrieved this table from immuneACCESS and kept in-frame rearrangements only. Not all clones are present; in checked studies, unresolved V genes account for under half, and no reason is known for the remainder. That table furnishes V, J and clone size, whereas the DNA furnished D and trimming. Recorded for this sample are 100,000 to 150,000 clones; 84% of them occurred a single time. The biggest ten clones account for about 12% of the sample.

Samples from volunteer blood donors who had recovered from COVID-19 were contributed by a second Seattle source. The collaborating institutions used their own protocols to collect whole blood in K2EDTA tubes. For TCRbeta analysis, collaborators shipped samples as frozen whole blood, isolated PBMCs, or DNA extracted from either of those sample types. At the junction V is shortened by 0 bases and J by 3 bases; bases outside the gene matches: 2. From a lookup of the germline V gene, CDR1 and CDR2 are SGHRS and YFSETQ. The CDR3 starts with the cysteine, ends with the phenylalanine, and has 14 residues. The retained sequence is limited to the CDR3, 42 bases, with the frame set at the first base. The sample holds one count of this clone. Its cognate antigen has yet to be identified. No quality values exist for individual bases; no much larger clone is one base distant.

Sequencing was carried out using peripheral blood. Here the chain combines TRBV5-1 and TRBJ2-7; the junction holds 8 bases that match TRBD2. The receptor's source is a woman aged 25 to 39 who had recovered from COVID-19. The CDR3 sequence is CASSLASGGYEQYF. The DNA is as follows: TGCGCCAGCAGCTTGGCCAGCGGGGGCTACGAGCAGTACTTC.